This T cell receptor beta chain appears in the sequencing data of a study of PD-1 blockade in classical Hodgkin lymphoma. Study-level findings and limits: Reported baseline diversity: healthy donors highest, relapsed/refractory patients lowest. Nothing has yet pinned down what causes the repertoire differences, possibly disease activity or prior therapy.

CDR1 and CDR2 (germline): MNHNY, SVGAGI (reference sequence). J gave up 4 bases and V 4 bases, and 8 bases lay outside the gene matches. The CDR3 is 16 amino acids. Method: immunoSEQ multiplex PCR; TCRdb's copy keeps in-frame clones and lacks some. This table has 21,000 or so clones, over 70% appearing once. Brentuximab vedotin exposure varied, and every patient relapsed after autologous stem cell transplantation. A word on this clone: Its antigen is not identified.

Sequences were derived from peripheral blood mononuclear cells (PBMCs), sampled at baseline. The gene calls are TRBV6-6 and TRBJ2-3; TRBD1 aligns across 10 bases. The source is a human donor with classical Hodgkin lymphoma. DNA of the CDR3: TGTGCCAGCAGTTGGGGACAGGGGCAAGGTGCAGATACGCAGTATTTT. The encoded protein is CASSWGQGQGADTQYF.